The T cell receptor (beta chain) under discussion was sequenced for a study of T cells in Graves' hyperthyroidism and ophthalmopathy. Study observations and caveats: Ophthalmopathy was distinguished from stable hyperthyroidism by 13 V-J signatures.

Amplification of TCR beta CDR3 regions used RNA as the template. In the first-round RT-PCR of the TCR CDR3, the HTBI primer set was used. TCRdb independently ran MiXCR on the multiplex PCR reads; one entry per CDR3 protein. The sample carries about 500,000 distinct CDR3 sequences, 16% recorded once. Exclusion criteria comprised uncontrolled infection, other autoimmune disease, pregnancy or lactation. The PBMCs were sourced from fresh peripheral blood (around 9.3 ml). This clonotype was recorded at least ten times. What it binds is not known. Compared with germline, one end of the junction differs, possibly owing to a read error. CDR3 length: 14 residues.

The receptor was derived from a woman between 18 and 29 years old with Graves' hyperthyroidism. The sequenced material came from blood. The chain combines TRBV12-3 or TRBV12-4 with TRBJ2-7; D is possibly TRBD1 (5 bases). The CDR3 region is CASSLGAGAYEQYF. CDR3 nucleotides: TGTGCCAGCAGCTTAGGTGCTGGGGCTTACGAGCAGTACTTC.